Listed below are T cell receptor beta chains from one sample, sequenced in a study of blood T cell repertoires in COVID-19. Measured with immunoSEQ multiplex PCR; TCRdb has only the in-frame clones, and not every one. The repertoire holds roughly 220,000 clones, around 87% seen once, with roughly 16% in the top ten. Sequenced input: PBMCs or T cells enriched from blood (not recorded which). These receptor sequences come from a man aged 30 to 39 who had been exposed to COVID-19. Both conserved end residues are part of each CDR3. Fields, in order: CDR3 length, clone size, D gene, V gene, J gene, CDR3 protein, CDR3 DNA. D genes are given only for firm matches. The size field is filled for only some rows; it gives once, few, many or a size class.

>13|NA|TRBD2|TRBV3-1/TRBV3-2|TRBJ2-5
CASSPREGETQYF
TGTGCCAGCAGCCCACGGGAGGGGGAGACCCAGTACTTC
>15|NA|NA|TRBV5-6|TRBJ2-2
CASSLYREMTGELFF
TGTGCCAGCAGCTTATACAGGGAGATGACCGGGGAGCTGTTTTTT
>15|NA|TRBD1|TRBV18|TRBJ2-1
CASSQGQGVHDEQFF
TGTGCCAGCTCACAGGGACAGGGGGTTCACGATGAGCAGTTCTTC
>16|NA|NA|TRBV18|TRBJ2-3
CASPKAGQRSTDTQYF
TGTGCCAGCCCCAAGGCGGGCCAGCGGAGCACAGATACGCAGTATTTT
>15|NA|NA|TRBV18|TRBJ1-3
CASSPQPRRGNTIYF
TGTGCCAGCTCACCACAACCCCGGCGGGGAAACACCATATATTTT
>14|NA|NA|TRBV7-9|TRBJ2-1
CASSKHDPAGEQFF
TGTGCCAGCAGCAAACACGACCCAGCGGGTGAGCAGTTCTTC
>15|NA|TRBD1|TRBV5-4|TRBJ1-3
CASSWGQGSGNTIYF
TGTGCCAGCAGCTGGGGACAGGGGTCTGGAAACACCATATATTTT
>12|once|NA|TRBV12-3/TRBV12-4|TRBJ2-3
CASSLARDTQYF
TGTGCCAGCAGTTTAGCGAGGGATACGCAGTATTTT
>13|NA|NA|TRBV7-9|TRBJ1-3
CASSYTGGNTIYF
TGTGCCAGCAGCTATACGGGGGGAAACACCATATATTTT
>14|NA|NA|TRBV5-1|TRBJ2-2
CASSLAQTTGELFF
TGCGCCAGCAGCTTGGCGCAGACAACCGGGGAGCTGTTTTTT
>12|NA|NA|TRBV7-9|TRBJ1-4
CASSSSNEKLFF
TGTGCCAGCAGCTCCTCTAATGAAAAACTGTTTTTT
>13|NA|NA|TRBV6-5|TRBJ1-1
CASSYMRNTEAFF
TGTGCCAGCAGTTACATGAGAAACACTGAAGCTTTCTTT
>17|NA|TRBD2|TRBV5-1|TRBJ2-1
CASSLRRGGVNHPEQFF
TGCGCCAGCAGCTTGAGGCGGGGGGGCGTTAATCACCCTGAGCAGTTCTTC
>15|NA|TRBD2|TRBV29-1|TRBJ2-5
CSSRPSAGTKETQYF
TGCAGCTCCCGCCCCTCGGCGGGGACTAAAGAGACCCAGTACTTC
>16|NA|TRBD1|TRBV4-2|TRBJ2-7
CASSQGETGDSYEQYF
TGTGCCAGCAGCCAAGGCGAGACAGGGGATTCCTACGAGCAGTACTTC
>18|NA|TRBD1|TRBV30|TRBJ2-5
CAWSPAGTGARAQETQYF
TGTGCCTGGAGTCCCGCCGGGACAGGAGCCCGCGCGCAAGAGACCCAGTACTTC
>15|NA|NA|TRBV27|TRBJ1-1
CASSFHPTGNTEAFF
TGTGCCAGCAGTTTCCACCCGACTGGCAACACTGAAGCTTTCTTT
>18|NA|NA|TRBV4-1|TRBJ2-7
CASSQDSTSHLEIYEQYF
TGCGCCAGCAGCCAAGATAGCACTTCCCATCTAGAGATCTACGAGCAGTACTTC
>11|NA|TRBD1|TRBV30|TRBJ1-5
CAWSGTGPQHF
TGTGCCTGGAGTGGGACAGGGCCCCAGCATTTT
>15|NA|NA|TRBV6-5|TRBJ2-7
CASSLEGPRGDEQYF
TGTGCCAGCAGCCTGGAGGGGCCCCGAGGCGACGAGCAGTACTTC
>13|NA|NA|TRBV5-4|TRBJ1-5
CASSLELNQPQHF
TGTGCCAGCAGCTTGGAACTGAATCAGCCCCAGCATTTT
>13|NA|NA|TRBV6-6|TRBJ2-1
CASSRTDSNEQFF
TGTGCCAGCAGTCGGACCGACTCCAATGAGCAGTTCTTC
>17|NA|NA|TRBV1|TRBJ2-1
CTSSQAAGGSTDNEQFF
TGCACCAGCAGCCAAGCCGCGGGGGGGTCAACAGACAATGAGCAGTTCTTC
>16|once|NA|TRBV2|TRBJ2-7
CASSTTGWGTSYEQYF
TGTGCCAGCAGCACAACAGGGTGGGGCACCTCCTACGAGCAGTACTTC
>11|NA|NA|TRBV2|TRBJ2-1
CASRDYNEQFF
TGTGCCAGCCGGGATTACAATGAGCAGTTCTTC
>13|NA|NA|TRBV6-5|TRBJ1-5
CASSREGNQPQHF
TGTGCCAGCAGTCGAGAAGGCAATCAGCCCCAGCATTTT
>16|once|TRBD2|TRBV4-2|TRBJ2-7
CASSQLAGGDSYEQYF
TGTGCCAGCAGCCAACTAGCGGGGGGAGACTCCTACGAGCAGTACTTC
>15|NA|TRBD1|TRBV6-5|TRBJ1-1
CASGTSIGQGAWAFF
TGTGCCAGCGGGACCTCGATAGGACAGGGGGCTTGGGCTTTCTTT
>13|NA|NA|TRBV7-9|TRBJ1-6
CASSVRGDSPLHF
TGTGCCAGCAGCGTCCGGGGAGACTCACCCCTCCACTTT
>15|NA|NA|TRBV10-3|TRBJ2-7
CAISDWRGPSYEQYF
TGTGCCATCAGTGACTGGCGGGGGCCCTCCTACGAGCAGTACTTC
>14|NA|NA|TRBV19|TRBJ2-3
CASSPQRNTDTQYF
TGTGCCAGTAGTCCCCAGCGGAACACAGATACGCAGTATTTT
>15|many|TRBD1|TRBV6-5|TRBJ1-4
CASGDRGQSNEKLFF
TGTGCCAGCGGGGACAGGGGGCAGTCTAATGAAAAACTGTTTTTT
>16|NA|TRBD2|TRBV3-1/TRBV3-2|TRBJ2-1
CASSQDPSGGYDEQFF
TGTGCCAGCAGCCAAGACCCTAGCGGGGGTTACGATGAGCAGTTCTTC
>15|NA|TRBD1|TRBV29-1|TRBJ1-2
CSVENKGQGAAGYTF
TGCAGCGTTGAAAATAAGGGACAGGGGGCCGCTGGCTACACCTTC
>17|NA|TRBD2|TRBV11-2|TRBJ2-7
CASSFVGSGGGTYEQYF
TGTGCCAGCAGCTTCGTGGGTAGCGGGGGCGGCACCTACGAGCAGTACTTC
>15|NA|TRBD1|TRBV19|TRBJ2-2
CASSPVTGEAGELFF
TGTGCCAGTAGCCCAGTGACAGGGGAAGCCGGGGAGCTGTTTTTT
>13|NA|NA|TRBV2|TRBJ2-3
CASGTAAADTQYF
TGTGCCAGCGGGACTGCAGCGGCAGATACGCAGTATTTT
>16|NA|TRBD1|TRBV7-2|TRBJ1-1
CASRAEWTGVNTEAFF
TGTGCCAGCAGGGCGGAATGGACAGGGGTGAACACTGAAGCTTTCTTT
>16|NA|NA|TRBV4-3|TRBJ2-1
CASSPGGGRSYNEQFF
TGCGCCAGCAGCCCCGGCGGAGGGAGATCCTACAATGAGCAGTTCTTC
>13|NA|NA|TRBV30|TRBJ1-1
CAWSVQGYTEAFF
TGTGCCTGGAGTGTACAGGGATACACTGAAGCTTTCTTT
>13|NA|NA|TRBV6-1|TRBJ1-2
CASSENYSFGYTF
TGTGCCAGCAGTGAAAATTACAGCTTTGGCTACACCTTC
>11|once|NA|TRBV5-4|TRBJ2-7
CASSSGHEQYF
TGTGCCAGCAGCTCAGGGCACGAGCAGTACTTC
>14|NA|NA|TRBV7-3|TRBJ2-1
CASSFSLDTSMQFF
TGTGCCAGCAGCTTCTCTTTGGACACCTCAATGCAGTTCTTC